The table lists the clone carrying this TCR beta chain with a count of one. Antigen: not known. Germline V lookup: CDR1 ENHRY, CDR2 SYGVKD. Trimming removed 6 bases from V and 0 bases from J, with 8 bases in between. The CDR3 consists of 14 residues. This specimen comes from a study of brain metastases from non-small cell lung cancer. Points from the study as a whole: T-cell infiltration was lower in brain metastases than primaries (P < 0.001). In 60% to 70% of brain metastases, T-cell clones were expanded compared with matched primary tumors.

Assay: immunoSEQ multiplex PCR; the TCRdb copy retains only in-frame clones and omits some. The data contain 4,500 or so clones, about four fifths of them singletons. The chain joins TRBV10-3 to TRBJ1-4; no clear D gene. Sequencing was carried out using primary lung tumor tissue. The TCR originated in a donor aged 40 or over with non-small cell lung cancer. This CDR3 is CAISPDATNEKLFF. The CDR3 bases are TGTGCCATCAGCCCCGATGCAACTAATGAAAAACTGTTTTTT.